This TCR beta chain was identified during a study of shared clonotypes between healthy human individuals. As for this clone: Antigen specificity is unknown.

Sequencing used immunoSEQ multiplex PCR; TCRdb keeps in-frame clones, though not all of them. The sample lists under 600,000 clones, approximately 97% occurring once. Donors, without exception, were Caucasian adults residing in Nashville, Tennessee. Whole-study results and caveats: With four donors compared, roughly 5% of naive CD4 clonotypes were shared.

The sequenced sample consisted of naive CD4+ T cells sorted from blood. Subset specified: CD45RA+ positively selected. The sequence derives from a woman aged 25 to 45 in good health.

The CDR3 loop is CASSPMMRDAFF. The CDR3 DNA is TGTGCCAGCAGCCCCATGATGAGGGACGCTTTCTTT. The chain employs TRBV7-9 and TRBJ1-1; D might be TRBD1 (5 bases). The V gene lost 5 bases and the J gene lost 11 bases, with 15 bases spanning the gap. This CDR3 is built from 12 residues. Germline V gene lookup returns CDR1 SEHNR and CDR2 FQNEAQ (reference sequence).